The clone carrying this TCR beta chain was recorded at least ten times. The antigen is not known. Time point noted: newly diagnosed GD, antithyroid drugs for less than 3 months. After RNA was extracted from PBMCs, the TCR library was made from it. The sample comes from a study of regulatory T cells in long-lasting Graves disease. General study findings and limits: There was favoring of TRBV28, TRBJ1-2 and TRBJ2-5 in persistent disease.

The authors built TCR beta libraries using iRepertoire HTBI primers and Arm-PCR of CDR3 regions. TCRdb processed the multiplex PCR reads anew with MiXCR; each CDR3 protein has one entry. The table has some 600,000 distinct CDR3 sequences, 15% to 20% seen once; the top ten hold about 12%. CDR1 is LNHDA, CDR2 SQIVND, per germline (reference sequence). The V end lost 5 bases, the J end lost 1 base, and 12 bases lay between the germline ends. There are 14 residues in the CDR3. This same sample was also taken into another study, of T cells in Graves' hyperthyroidism and ophthalmopathy.

V and J are TRBV19 and TRBJ2-7; D might be TRBD2 (6 bases). The receptor was derived from a man between 18 and 29 years old with Graves disease. Sequenced here: peripheral blood mononuclear cells (PBMCs), sampled at new diagnosis, from a patient treated with antithyroid drugs. The CDR3 DNA follows: TGTGCCAGTAGTGAGGAGGGGAGGTCCTACGAGCAGTACTTC. This translates into CASSEEGRSYEQYF.